The 11 T cell receptor beta chains below were found in one sample sequenced in a study of T-cell reconstitution after alpha-beta-depleted transplantation in children. Molecular barcoding with unique molecular identifiers was used for the TCRbeta library. TCRdb fed the PCR reads into MiXCR, producing one record per CDR3 protein. The sample lists around 580,000 distinct CDR3 sequences; roughly 30% were seen once. The source material was PBMCs, sampled before TCRalphabeta/CD19-depleted stem cell transplant. These receptors were collected from a boy younger than two with Wiskott-Aldrich syndrome, due to receive a stem cell transplant.

The chain joins TRBV27 to TRBJ2-3; 9 nucleotides agree with TRBD2. V lost 8 bases to trimming and J lost 2 bases; unmatched junction nucleotides: 8. Germline CDR1 reads MNHEY; CDR2 reads SMNVEV (reference sequence). There are 15 residues in the CDR3. As DNA, the CDR3 is TGTGCCAGCGCAGAAGTAGCGGGGGACACAGATACGCAGTATTTT. Encoded protein: CASAEVAGDTDTQYF.

CDR3 in amino acids: CASSYKTGGTDTQYF. The CDR3 DNA reads TGTGCCAGCAGTTACAAGACAGGGGGCACAGATACGCAGTATTTT. J is TRBJ2-3 and V is TRBV6-2 or TRBV6-3; 8 bases are shared with TRBD1. With V trimmed by 2 bases and J by 1 base, 2 bases remained unmatched. This CDR3 has 15 amino acids. Germline assignment: CDR1 MNHEY and CDR2 SVGEGT.

This clonotype has ten or more counts. J is TRBJ1-1 and V is TRBV7-3, with D perhaps matching TRBD1 (5 bases). CDR1 is SGHTA and CDR2 is FQGTGA in the germline V gene. Trimming removed 8 bases at V and 9 bases at J, with 19 bases between. The CDR3 has 13 amino acids. The CDR3 loop is CASSAGALQKAFF. The DNA for the CDR3 is TGTGCCAGCTCGGCCGGGGCCCTGCAAAAAGCTTTCTTT.

The gene calls are TRBV6-1 and TRBJ2-5; D not resolved. Germline V gene data show CDR1 as MNHNS and CDR2 as SASEGT. Trimming removed 6 bases at V and 4 bases at J, with 15 bases between. This CDR3 contains 14 residues. The CDR3 coding sequence is TGTGCCAGCAGCCAGCCGGGCCGCGGAGAGACCCAGTACTTC. Its translation is CASSQPGRGETQYF.

The V and J genes are TRBV5-1 and TRBJ1-4, with 9 bases that match TRBD1. CDR3 size: 16 residues. Germline values: CDR1 SGHRS, CDR2 YFSETQ. V lost 4 bases and J lost 1; bases outside the gene matches: 5. The CDR3 bases are TGCGCCAGCAGCCCCACGACAGGGGGAACTAATGAAAAACTGTTTTTT. This sequence encodes CASSPTTGGTNEKLFF.

This clonotype has a handful of counts. The chain joins TRBV24-1 to TRBJ1-4; D not certain. This CDR3 spans 15 amino acids. The germline CDR1 and CDR2 sequences are KGHDR and SFDVKD. Trimming removed 3 bases at V and 8 bases at J, with 15 bases between. DNA for the CDR3: TGTGCCACCAGTGATCCTCGGTCCGGGGAAGAAAAACTGTTTTTT. This gives the protein CATSDPRSGEEKLFF.

The chain recombines TRBV3-1 with TRBJ2-3; TRBD1 aligns across 9 bases. The CDR3 runs 16 residues. V was clipped by 4 bases and J by 2 bases; unmatched bases: 7. The germline CDR1 and CDR2 sequences are LGHDT and YNNKEL (reference sequence). The CDR3 reads CASSPMDRGYTDTQYF. In nucleotides, the CDR3 is TGTGCCAGCAGCCCCATGGACAGGGGTTACACAGATACGCAGTATTTT.

The chain employs TRBV5-1 and TRBJ1-6, with 10 bases that match TRBD1. The CDR3 runs 15 residues. Trimming at V came to 6 bases and at J to 7 bases, leaving 7 bases not matched to a gene. Germline CDR1 SGHRS, CDR2 YFSETQ. The CDR3 DNA follows: TGCGCCAGCAAGGGACAGGGGCGGGGGAATTCACCCCTCCACTTT. This sequence encodes CASKGQGRGNSPLHF.

This rearrangement joins TRBV24-1 to TRBJ1-2; D not certain. Germline assignment: CDR1 KGHDR and CDR2 SFDVKD. This CDR3 comprises 14 residues. Trimming took off 1 base at V and 0 bases at J, with 5 bases between the two ends. DNA for the CDR3: TGTGCCACCAGTGATTTCCAGGCTAACTATGGCTACACCTTC. As protein: CATSDFQANYGYTF.

The rearrangement uses TRBV20-1 and TRBJ2-1; perhaps TRBD2 as D (5 bases). This CDR3 spans 15 amino acids. Between the trimmed V and J ends, which lost 6 bases and 0 bases, there was a span of 15 bases. From germline, CDR1 is DFQATT and CDR2 SNEGSKA (reference sequence). DNA of the CDR3: TGCAGTGCGGCTGGACTCCCTAGCTCCTACAATGAGCAGTTCTTC. This codes for CSAAGLPSSYNEQFF.

The CDR3 sequence: CASGRRAHTDTQYF. Written as DNA, the CDR3 is TGTGCCAGCGGACGGCGAGCTCACACAGATACGCAGTATTTT. The chain employs TRBV12-3 or TRBV12-4 and TRBJ2-3; no reliable D call. V was cut by 8 bases and J by 2 bases, with 14 bases left in between. The CDR3 consists of 14 residues.